This TCR beta chain was recorded in a study of Ad26.COV2.S vaccination and SARS-CoV-2 variants. Background on the study: Of the COV1001 trial arms, the Ad26.COV2.S arm included the donor. Each vaccinee took Ad26.COV2.S intramuscularly, once or twice 56 days apart.

Points from the study as a whole: Considerable breadth of spike-specific CD8+ and CD4+ T cell responses has reportedly been documented following vaccination. Estimates derived from TCR breadth and depth analyses may have underestimated total T cell responses.

Clones were read by immunoSEQ multiplex PCR, and TCRdb kept only the in-frame ones, dropping some. The sample records about 350,000 clones, 85% to 90% being singletons. Worth noting for this clone: What it recognizes is unknown.

This CDR3 spans 13 amino acids. Germline-derived CDR1 and CDR2 are SGHTA and FQGTGA. The V end was cut by 6 bases, the J end by 9 bases, with 15 bases between. Treatment given: roughly 18 received Ad26.COV2.S at low or high dose, single or two shots; 5 received placebo; per-sample allocation not given. The samples date from day 63 after the first vaccine or placebo injection. This sequence joins TRBV7-3 and TRBJ2-1; a possible D gene is TRBD1 (5 bases). This clonotype originated in a person between 18 and 59 years old who received the Ad26.COV2.S COVID-19 vaccine or a placebo. Sequenced here: peripheral blood, sampled in a trial of Ad26.COV2.S vaccine versus placebo. CDR3 sequence reads: CASRFEGVGEQFF. CDR3 sequence (DNA): TGTGCCAGCAGGTTCGAAGGGGTCGGTGAGCAGTTCTTC. The whole variable domain, remainder taken from reference TRBV7-3 and TRBJ2-1, is GAGVSQTPSNKVTEKGKYVELRCDPISGHTALYWYRQSLGQGPEFLIYFQGTGAADDSGLPNDRFFAVRPEGSVSTLKIQRTERGDSAVYLCASRFEGVGEQFFGPGTRLTVL.